This entry lists 2 T cell receptor beta chains sequenced from one sample in a study of blood T cells in healthy people across ages. Primers used in a second PCR of roughly 6 to 11 cycles were a sample-barcoded 5' primer and a J-beta primer mix. A single record per CDR3 protein comes from TCRdb applying MiXCR to the 5' RACE reads. This sample has around 780,000 distinct CDR3 sequences, with around 24% found just once. The sample was also linked to a second study, of T cells of mothers and their children.

Sequencing was done on a sample of blood. The receptors derive from a boy aged 5-17 years in good health.

The V call is TRBV5-1, the J call TRBJ1-4; weak D call: TRBD1 (5 bases). The CDR3 loop spans 14 amino acids. V was shortened by 0 bases and J by 8 bases, with 11 bases between the two germline ends. CDR1 SGHRS and CDR2 YFSETQ come from the germline V gene. The CDR3 spells CASSLAAGKEKLFF. The CDR3 nucleotides are TGCGCCAGCAGCTTGGCAGCAGGGAAAGAAAAACTGTTTTTT.

This chain uses TRBV25-1 with TRBJ1-2; no reliable D call. The V end lost 3 bases, the J end lost 8 bases, and 7 bases lay between the germline ends. Germline assignment: CDR1 MGHDK and CDR2 SYGVNS. CDR3 size: 11 residues. CDR3 in amino acids: CASSESWGYTF. The CDR3, as DNA: TGTGCCAGCAGTGAGTCCTGGGGCTACACCTTC.